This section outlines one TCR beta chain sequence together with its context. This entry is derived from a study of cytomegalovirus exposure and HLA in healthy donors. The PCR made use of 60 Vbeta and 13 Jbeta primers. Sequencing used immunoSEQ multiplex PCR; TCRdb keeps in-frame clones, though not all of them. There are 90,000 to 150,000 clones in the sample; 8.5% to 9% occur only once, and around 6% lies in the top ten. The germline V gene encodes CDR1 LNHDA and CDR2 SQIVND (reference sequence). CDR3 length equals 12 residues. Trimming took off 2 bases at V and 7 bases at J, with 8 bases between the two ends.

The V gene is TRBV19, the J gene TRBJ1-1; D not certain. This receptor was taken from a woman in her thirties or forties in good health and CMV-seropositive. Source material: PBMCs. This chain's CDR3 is CASSITGFEAFF. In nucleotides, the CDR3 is TGTGCCAGTAGTATAACGGGATTTGAAGCTTTCTTT. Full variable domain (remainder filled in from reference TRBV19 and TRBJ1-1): DGGITQSPKYLFRKEGQNVTLSCEQNLNHDAMYWYRQDPGQGLRLIYYSQIVNDFQKGDIAEGYSVSREKKESFPLTVTSAQKNPTAFYLCASSITGFEAFFGQGTRLTVV.